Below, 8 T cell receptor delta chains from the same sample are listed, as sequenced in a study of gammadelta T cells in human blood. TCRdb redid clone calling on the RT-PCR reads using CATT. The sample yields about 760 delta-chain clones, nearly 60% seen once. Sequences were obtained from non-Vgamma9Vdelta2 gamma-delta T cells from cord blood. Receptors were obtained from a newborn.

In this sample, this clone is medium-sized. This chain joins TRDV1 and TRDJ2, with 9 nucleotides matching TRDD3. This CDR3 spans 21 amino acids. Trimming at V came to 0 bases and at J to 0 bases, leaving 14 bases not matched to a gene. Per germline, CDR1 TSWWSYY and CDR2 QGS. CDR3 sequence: CALGELSFQRYWGTLTAQLFF. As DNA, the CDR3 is TGTGCTCTTGGGGAACTAAGCTTCCAACGGTACTGGGGGACTTTGACAGCACAACTCTTCTTT.

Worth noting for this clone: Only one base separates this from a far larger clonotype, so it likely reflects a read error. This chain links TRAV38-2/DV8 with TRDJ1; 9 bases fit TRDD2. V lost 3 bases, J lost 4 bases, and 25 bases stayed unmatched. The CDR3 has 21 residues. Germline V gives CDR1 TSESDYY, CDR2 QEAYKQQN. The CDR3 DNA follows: TGTGCTTATAGGACCTCCTTCCTACGGGTCAACCCAAAAGGGGACATCGATAAACTCATCTTT. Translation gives CAYRTSFLRVNPKGDIDKLIF.

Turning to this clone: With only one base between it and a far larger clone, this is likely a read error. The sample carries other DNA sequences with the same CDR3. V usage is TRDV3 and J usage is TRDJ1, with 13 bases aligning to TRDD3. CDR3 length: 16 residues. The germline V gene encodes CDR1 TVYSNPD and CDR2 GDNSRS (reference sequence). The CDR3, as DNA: TGTGCCTTCCCTCTAGTACTGGGGGATACGACCGATAAACTCATCTTC. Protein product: CAFPLVLGDTTDKLIF.

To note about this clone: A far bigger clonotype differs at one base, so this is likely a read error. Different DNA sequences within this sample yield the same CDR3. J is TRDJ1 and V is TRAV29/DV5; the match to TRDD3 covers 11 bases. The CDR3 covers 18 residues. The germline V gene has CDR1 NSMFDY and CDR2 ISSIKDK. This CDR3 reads CAARLRGGYAMHTDKLIF. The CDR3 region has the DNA TGCGCAGCAAGGCTACGTGGGGGATACGCGATGCACACCGATAAACTCATCTTT.

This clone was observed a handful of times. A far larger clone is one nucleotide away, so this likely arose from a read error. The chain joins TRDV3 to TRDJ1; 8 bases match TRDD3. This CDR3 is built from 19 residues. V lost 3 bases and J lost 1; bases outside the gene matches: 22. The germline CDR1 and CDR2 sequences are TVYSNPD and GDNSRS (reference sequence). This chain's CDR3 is CALLGGPAGLGEGTDKLIF. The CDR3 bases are TGTGCCTTGCTGGGGGGCCCTGCGGGTCTGGGGGAAGGCACCGATAAACTCATCTTT.

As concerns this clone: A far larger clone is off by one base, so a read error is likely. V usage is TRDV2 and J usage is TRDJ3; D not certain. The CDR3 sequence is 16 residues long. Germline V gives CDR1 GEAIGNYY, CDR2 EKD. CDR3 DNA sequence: TGTGCCTGTGACAGCCCCACTTCGTGGGACCCCCGACAGATGTTTTTC. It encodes CACDSPTSWDPRQMFF.

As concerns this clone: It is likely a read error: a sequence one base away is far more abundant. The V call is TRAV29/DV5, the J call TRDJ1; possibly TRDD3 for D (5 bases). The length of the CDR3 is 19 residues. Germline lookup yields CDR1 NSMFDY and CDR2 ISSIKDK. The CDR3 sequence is CATSAFEDVRGLPTDKLIF. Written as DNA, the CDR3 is TGTGCAACAAGCGCGTTCGAAGACGTACGGGGGCTACCTACCGATAAACTCATCTTT.

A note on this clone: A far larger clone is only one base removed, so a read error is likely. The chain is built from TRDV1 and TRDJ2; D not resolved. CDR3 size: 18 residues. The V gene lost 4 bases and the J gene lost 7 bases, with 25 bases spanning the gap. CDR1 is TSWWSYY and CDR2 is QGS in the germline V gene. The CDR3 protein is CALGGVGTRRTIGAQLFF. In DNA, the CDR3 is TGTGCTCTTGGGGGAGTGGGTACTCGCAGGACTATAGGAGCACAACTCTTCTTT.